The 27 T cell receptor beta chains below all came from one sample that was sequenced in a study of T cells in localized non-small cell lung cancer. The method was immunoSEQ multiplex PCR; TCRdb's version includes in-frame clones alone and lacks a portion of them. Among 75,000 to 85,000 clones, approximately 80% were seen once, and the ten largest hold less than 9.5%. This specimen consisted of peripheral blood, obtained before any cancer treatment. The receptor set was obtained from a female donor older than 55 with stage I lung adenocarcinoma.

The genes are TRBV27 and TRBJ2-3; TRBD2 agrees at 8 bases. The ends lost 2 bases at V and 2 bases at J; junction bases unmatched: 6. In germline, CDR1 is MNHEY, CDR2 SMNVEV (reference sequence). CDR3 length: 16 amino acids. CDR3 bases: TGTGCCAGCAGTTTAGGGTTTAGCGGGACCACAGATACGCAGTATTTT. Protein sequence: CASSLGFSGTTDTQYF.

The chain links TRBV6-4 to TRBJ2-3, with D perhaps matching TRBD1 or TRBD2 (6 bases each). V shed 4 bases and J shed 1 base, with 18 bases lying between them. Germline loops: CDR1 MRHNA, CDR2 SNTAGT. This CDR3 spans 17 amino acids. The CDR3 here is CASSVGASGAGTDTQYF. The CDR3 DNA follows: TGTGCCAGCAGTGTAGGGGCCTCGGGGGCCGGCACAGATACGCAGTATTTT.

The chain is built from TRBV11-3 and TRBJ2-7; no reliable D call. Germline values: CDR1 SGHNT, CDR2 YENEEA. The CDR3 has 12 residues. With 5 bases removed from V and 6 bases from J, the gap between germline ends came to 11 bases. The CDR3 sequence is CASSPRVGEQYF. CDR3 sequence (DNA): TGTGCCAGCAGCCCCCGGGTCGGCGAGCAGTACTTC.

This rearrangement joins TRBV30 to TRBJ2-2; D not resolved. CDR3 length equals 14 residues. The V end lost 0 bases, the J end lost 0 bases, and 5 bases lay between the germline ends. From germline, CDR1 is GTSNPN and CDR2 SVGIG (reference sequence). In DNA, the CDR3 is TGTGCCTGGAGTGTAAACGCGAACACCGGGGAGCTGTTTTTT. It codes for CAWSVNANTGELFF.

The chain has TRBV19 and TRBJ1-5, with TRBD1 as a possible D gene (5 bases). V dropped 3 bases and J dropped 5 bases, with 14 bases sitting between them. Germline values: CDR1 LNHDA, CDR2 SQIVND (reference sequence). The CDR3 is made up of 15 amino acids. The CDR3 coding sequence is TGTGCCAGTAGTATGAGGGGATGGGGCGATCAGCCCCAGCATTTT. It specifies CASSMRGWGDQPQHF.

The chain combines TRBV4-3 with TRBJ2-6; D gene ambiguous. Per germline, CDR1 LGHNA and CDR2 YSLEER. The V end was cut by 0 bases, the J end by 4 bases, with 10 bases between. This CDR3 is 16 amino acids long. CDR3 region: CASSQDLHLGANVLTF. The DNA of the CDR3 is TGCGCCAGCAGCCAAGACCTCCATTTAGGGGCCAACGTCCTGACTTTC.

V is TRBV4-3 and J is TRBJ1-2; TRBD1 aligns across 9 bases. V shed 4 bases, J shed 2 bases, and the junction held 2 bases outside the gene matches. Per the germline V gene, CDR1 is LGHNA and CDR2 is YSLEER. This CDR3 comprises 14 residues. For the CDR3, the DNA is TGCGCCAGCAGCCGCGGACAGGGGAACTATGGCTACACCTTC. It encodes CASSRGQGNYGYTF.

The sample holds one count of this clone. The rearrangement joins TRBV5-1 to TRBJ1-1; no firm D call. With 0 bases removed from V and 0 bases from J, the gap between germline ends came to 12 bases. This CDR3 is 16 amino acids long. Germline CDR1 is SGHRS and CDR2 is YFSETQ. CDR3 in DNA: TGCGCCAGCAGCTTGGATGGCTCAGGTCTGAACACTGAAGCTTTCTTT. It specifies CASSLDGSGLNTEAFF.

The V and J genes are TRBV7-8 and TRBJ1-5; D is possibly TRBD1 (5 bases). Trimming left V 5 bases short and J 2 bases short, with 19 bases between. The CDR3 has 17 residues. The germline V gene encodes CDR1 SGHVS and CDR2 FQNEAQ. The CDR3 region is CASSLKGLTVGNQPQHF. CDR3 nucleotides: TGTGCCAGCAGCCTCAAAGGGCTGACAGTGGGCAATCAGCCCCAGCATTTT.

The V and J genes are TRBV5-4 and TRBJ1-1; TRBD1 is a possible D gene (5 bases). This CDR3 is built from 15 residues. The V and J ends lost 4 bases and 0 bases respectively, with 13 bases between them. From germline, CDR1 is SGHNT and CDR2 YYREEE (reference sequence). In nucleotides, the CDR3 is TGTGCCAGCAGCCCCCTGGCAGGGTTGAACACTGAAGCTTTCTTT. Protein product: CASSPLAGLNTEAFF.

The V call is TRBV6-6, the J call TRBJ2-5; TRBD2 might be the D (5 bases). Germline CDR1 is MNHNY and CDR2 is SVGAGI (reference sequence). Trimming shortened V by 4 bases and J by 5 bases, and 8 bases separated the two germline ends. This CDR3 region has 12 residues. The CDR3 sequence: CASSWGAETQYF. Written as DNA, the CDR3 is TGTGCCAGCAGTTGGGGAGCGGAGACCCAGTACTTC.

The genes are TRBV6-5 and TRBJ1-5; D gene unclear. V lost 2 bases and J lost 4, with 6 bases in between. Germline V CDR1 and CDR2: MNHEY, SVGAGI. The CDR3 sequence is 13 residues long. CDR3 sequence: CASSYESNQPQHF. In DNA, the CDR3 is TGTGCCAGCAGTTACGAGTCGAATCAGCCCCAGCATTTT.

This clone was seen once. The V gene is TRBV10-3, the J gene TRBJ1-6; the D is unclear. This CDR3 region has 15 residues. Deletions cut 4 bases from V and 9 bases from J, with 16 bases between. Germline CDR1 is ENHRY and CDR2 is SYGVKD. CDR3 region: CAISGFSGRVSPLHF. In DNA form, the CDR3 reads TGTGCCATCAGTGGATTCTCGGGCCGCGTTTCACCCCTCCACTTT.

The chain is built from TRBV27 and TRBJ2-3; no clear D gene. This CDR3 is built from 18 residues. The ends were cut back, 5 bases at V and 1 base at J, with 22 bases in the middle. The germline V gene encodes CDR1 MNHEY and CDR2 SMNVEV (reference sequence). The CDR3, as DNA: TGTGCCAGCAGTATCCGGGCAGGAAGGTCAGAAGGCACAGATACGCAGTATTTT. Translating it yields CASSIRAGRSEGTDTQYF.

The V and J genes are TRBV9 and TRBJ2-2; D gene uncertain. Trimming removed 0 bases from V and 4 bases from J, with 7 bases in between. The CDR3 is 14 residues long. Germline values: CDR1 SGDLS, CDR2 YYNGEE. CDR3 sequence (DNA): TGTGCCAGCAGCGTAGCCGGAATCACCGGGGAGCTGTTTTTT. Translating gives CASSVAGITGELFF. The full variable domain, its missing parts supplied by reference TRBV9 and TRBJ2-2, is DSGVTQTPKHLITATGQRVTLRCSPRSGDLSVYWYQQSLDQGLQFLIQYYNGEERAKGNILERFSAQQFPDLHSELNLSSLELGDSALYFCASSVAGITGELFFGEGSRLTVL.

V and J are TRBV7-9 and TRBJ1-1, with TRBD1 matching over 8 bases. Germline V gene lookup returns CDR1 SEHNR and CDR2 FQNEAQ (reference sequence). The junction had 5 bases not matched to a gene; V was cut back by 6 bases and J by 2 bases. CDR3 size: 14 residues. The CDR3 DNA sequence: TGTGCCAGCAGTCAGGGGGCGAGCAACACTGAAGCTTTCTTT. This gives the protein CASSQGASNTEAFF.

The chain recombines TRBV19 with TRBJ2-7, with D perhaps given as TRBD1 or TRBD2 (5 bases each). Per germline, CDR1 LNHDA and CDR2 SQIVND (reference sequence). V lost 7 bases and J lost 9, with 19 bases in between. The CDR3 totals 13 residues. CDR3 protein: CASTTGDPRRQYF. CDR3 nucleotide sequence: TGTGCCAGTACCACCGGGGACCCCCGCAGGCAGTACTTC.

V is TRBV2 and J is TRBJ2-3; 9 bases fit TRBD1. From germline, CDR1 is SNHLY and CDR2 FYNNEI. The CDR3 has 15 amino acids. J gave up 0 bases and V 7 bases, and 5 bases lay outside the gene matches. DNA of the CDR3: TGTGCCAGCATATTCGGGACAGGGAGCACAGATACGCAGTATTTT. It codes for CASIFGTGSTDTQYF.

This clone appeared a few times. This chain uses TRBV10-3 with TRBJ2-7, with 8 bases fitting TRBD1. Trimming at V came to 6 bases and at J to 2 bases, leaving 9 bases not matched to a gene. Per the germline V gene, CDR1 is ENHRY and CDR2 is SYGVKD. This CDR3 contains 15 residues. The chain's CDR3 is CAISHGTGSTYEQYF. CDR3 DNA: TGTGCCATCAGCCATGGGACAGGTTCAACCTACGAGCAGTACTTC.

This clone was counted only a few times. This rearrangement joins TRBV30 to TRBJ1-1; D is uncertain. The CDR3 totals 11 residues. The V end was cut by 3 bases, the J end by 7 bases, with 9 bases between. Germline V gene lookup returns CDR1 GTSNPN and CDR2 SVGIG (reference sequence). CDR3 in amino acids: CAWRVQYEAFF. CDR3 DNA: TGTGCCTGGAGGGTACAGTATGAAGCTTTCTTT.

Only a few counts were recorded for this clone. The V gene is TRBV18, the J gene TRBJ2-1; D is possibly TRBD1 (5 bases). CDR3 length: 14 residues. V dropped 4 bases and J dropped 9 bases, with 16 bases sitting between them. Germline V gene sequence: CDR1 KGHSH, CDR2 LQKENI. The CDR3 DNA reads TGTGCCAGCTCACAGTCAGGACAAATCACTGAGCAGTTCTTC. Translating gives CASSQSGQITEQFF.

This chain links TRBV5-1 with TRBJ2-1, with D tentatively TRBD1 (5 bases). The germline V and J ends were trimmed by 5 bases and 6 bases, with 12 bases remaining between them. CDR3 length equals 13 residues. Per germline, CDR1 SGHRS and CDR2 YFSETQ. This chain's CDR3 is CASSLTVANEQFF. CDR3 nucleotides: TGCGCCAGCAGTCTGACAGTAGCCAATGAGCAGTTCTTC.

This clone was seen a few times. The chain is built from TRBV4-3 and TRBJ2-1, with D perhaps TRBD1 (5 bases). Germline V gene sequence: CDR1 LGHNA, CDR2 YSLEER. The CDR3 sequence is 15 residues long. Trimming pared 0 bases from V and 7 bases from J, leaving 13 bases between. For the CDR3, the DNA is TGCGCCAGCAGCCAAGAGTCCTGGGGCTTTAATGAGCAGTTCTTC. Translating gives CASSQESWGFNEQFF.

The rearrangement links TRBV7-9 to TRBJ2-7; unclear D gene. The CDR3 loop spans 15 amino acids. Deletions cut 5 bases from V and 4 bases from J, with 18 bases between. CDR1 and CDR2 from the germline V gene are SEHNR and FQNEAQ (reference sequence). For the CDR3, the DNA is TGTGCCAGCAGCCAAGTGCAGCCCTTAAGTTACGAGCAGTACTTC. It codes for CASSQVQPLSYEQYF.

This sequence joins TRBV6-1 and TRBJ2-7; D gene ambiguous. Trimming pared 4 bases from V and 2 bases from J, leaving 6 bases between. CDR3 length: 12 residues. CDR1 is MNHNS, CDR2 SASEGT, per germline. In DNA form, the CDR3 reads TGTGCCAGCAGTGCTACGACCTACGAGCAGTACTTC. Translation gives CASSATTYEQYF.

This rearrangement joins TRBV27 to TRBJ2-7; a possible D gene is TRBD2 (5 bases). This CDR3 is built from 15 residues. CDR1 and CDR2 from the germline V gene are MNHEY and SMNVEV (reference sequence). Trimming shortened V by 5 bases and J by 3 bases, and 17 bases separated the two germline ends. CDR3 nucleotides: TGTGCCAGCAGTCCCTTGAATAGCGAGCGCTACGAGCAGTACTTC. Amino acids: CASSPLNSERYEQYF.

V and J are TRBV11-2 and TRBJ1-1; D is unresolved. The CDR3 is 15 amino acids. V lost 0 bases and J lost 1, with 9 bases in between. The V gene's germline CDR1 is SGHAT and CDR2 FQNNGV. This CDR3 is CASSLDAEGNTEAFF. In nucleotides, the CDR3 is TGTGCCAGCAGCTTAGATGCGGAGGGGAACACTGAAGCTTTCTTT.